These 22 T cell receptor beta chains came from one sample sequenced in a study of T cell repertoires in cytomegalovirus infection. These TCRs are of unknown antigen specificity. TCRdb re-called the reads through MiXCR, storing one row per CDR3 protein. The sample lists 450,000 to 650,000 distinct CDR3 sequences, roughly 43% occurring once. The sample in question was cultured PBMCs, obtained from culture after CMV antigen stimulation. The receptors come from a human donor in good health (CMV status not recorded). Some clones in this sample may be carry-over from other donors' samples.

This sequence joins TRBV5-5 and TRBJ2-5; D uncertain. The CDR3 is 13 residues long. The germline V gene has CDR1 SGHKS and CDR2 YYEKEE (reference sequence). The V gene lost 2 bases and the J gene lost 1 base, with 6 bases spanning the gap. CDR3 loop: CASSFIPQETQYF. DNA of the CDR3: TGTGCCAGCAGCTTCATCCCCCAAGAGACCCAGTACTTC.

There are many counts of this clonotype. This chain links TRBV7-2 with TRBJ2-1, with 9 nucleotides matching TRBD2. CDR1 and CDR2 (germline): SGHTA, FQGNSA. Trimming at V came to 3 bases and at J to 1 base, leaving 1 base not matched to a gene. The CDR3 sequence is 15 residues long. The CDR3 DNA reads TGTGCCAGCAGCTTGAGCGGGAGGTCCTACAATGAGCAGTTCTTC. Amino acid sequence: CASSLSGRSYNEQFF.

The CDR3, as DNA: TGTGCCAGCAGTCCCGAGACTTCGGGAACAGATACGCAGTATTTT. Amino acids: CASSPETSGTDTQYF. The rearrangement joins TRBV27 to TRBJ2-3, with D perhaps matching TRBD2 (5 bases). From germline, CDR1 is MNHEY and CDR2 SMNVEV (reference sequence). The ends were cut back, 5 bases at V and 3 bases at J, with 15 bases in the middle. This CDR3 spans 15 amino acids.

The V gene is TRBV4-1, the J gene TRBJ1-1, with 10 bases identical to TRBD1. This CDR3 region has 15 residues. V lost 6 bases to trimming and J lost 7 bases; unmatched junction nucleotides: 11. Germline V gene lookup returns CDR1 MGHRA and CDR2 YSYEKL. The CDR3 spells CASSPGQGGRGEAFF. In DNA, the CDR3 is TGCGCCAGCAGTCCAGGACAGGGGGGGAGAGGTGAAGCTTTCTTT.

This CDR3 reads CASSLTGTGTAAIYF. CDR3 DNA sequence: TGTGCCAGCAGTCTAACCGGGACAGGGACGGCGGCCATATATTTT. The chain carries TRBV2 and TRBJ1-3, with 9 bases lining up with TRBD1. The V gene end was trimmed by 5 bases and the J gene end by 11 bases; junction bases not matched to a gene: 13. Germline values: CDR1 SNHLY, CDR2 FYNNEI. The CDR3 is made up of 15 amino acids.

The CDR3 loop is CSAMPNDMGQPQHF. In DNA form, the CDR3 reads TGCAGTGCGATGCCCAACGACATGGGGCAGCCCCAGCATTTT. This chain links TRBV20-1 with TRBJ1-5; the D is unclear. Germline values: CDR1 DFQATT, CDR2 SNEGSKA (reference sequence). Trimming took off 6 bases at V and 7 bases at J, with 19 bases between the two ends. CDR3 size: 14 residues.

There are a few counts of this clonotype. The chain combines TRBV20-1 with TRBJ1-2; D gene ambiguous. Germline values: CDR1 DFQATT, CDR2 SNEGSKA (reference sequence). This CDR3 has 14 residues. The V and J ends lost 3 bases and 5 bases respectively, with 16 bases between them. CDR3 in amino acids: CSASSGPSIYGYTF. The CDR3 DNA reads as TGCAGTGCTAGCTCAGGCCCGAGCATATATGGCTACACCTTC.

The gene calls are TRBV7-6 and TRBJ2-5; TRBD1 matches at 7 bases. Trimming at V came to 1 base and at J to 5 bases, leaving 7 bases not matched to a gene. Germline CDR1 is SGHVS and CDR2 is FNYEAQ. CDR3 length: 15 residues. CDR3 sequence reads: CASSLGGHRGETQYF. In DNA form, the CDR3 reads TGTGCCAGCAGCTTAGGGGGGCACAGGGGCGAGACCCAGTACTTC.

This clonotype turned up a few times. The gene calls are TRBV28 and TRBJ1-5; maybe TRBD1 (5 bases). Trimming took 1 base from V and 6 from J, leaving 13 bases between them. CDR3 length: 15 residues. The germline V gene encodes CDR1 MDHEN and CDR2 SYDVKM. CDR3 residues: CASSLLGARIQPQHF. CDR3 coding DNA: TGTGCCAGCAGTTTATTAGGGGCGCGGATTCAGCCCCAGCATTTT.

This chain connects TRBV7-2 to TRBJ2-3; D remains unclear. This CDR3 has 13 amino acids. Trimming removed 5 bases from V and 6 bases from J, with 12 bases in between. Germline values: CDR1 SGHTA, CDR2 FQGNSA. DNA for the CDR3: TGTGCCAGCAGCACTCTAGTGGGGGATACGCAGTATTTT. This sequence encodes CASSTLVGDTQYF.

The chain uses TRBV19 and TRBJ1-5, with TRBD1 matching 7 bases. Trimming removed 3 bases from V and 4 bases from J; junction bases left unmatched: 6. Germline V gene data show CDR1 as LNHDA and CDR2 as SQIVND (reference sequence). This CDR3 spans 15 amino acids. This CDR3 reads CASSIRDRENQPQHF. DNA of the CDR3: TGTGCCAGTAGTATCCGGGACAGAGAAAATCAGCCCCAGCATTTT.

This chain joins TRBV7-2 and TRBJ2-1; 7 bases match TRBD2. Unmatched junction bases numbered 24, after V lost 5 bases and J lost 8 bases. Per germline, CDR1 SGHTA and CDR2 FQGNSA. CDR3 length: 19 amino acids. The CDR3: CASSPLALLRRESGDEQFF. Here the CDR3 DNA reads TGTGCCAGCAGCCCCCTGGCCCTCTTGAGGCGGGAGAGCGGAGATGAGCAGTTCTTC.

In nucleotides, the CDR3 is TGTGCCACCAGCAGAGATGCGACAGATTATGGCTACACCTTC. It translates to CATSRDATDYGYTF. The chain couples TRBV15 to TRBJ1-2, with D possibly being TRBD1 (5 bases). The CDR3 runs 14 residues. Germline CDR1 is LNHNV and CDR2 is YYDKDF (reference sequence). V lost 0 bases to trimming and J lost 5 bases, with 10 bases between them.

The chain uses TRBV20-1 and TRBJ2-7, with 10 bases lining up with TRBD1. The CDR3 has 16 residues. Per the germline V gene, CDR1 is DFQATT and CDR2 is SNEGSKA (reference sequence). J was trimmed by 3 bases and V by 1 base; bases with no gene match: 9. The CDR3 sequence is CSARGTPGQGIYEQYF. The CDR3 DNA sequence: TGCAGTGCTAGAGGGACCCCGGGACAGGGGATCTACGAGCAGTACTTC.

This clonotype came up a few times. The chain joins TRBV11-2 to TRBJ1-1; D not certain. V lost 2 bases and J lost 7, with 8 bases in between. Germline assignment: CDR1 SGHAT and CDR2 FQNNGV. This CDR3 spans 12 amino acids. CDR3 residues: CASSLKGVEAFF. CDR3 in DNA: TGTGCCAGCAGCTTAAAGGGAGTTGAAGCTTTCTTT.

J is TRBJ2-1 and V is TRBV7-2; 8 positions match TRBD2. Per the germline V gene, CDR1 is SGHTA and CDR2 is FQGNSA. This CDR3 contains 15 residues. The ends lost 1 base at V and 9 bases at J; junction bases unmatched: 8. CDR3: CASSLGREGQGEQFF. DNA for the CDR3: TGTGCCAGCAGCTTAGGACGGGAGGGCCAGGGTGAGCAGTTCTTC.

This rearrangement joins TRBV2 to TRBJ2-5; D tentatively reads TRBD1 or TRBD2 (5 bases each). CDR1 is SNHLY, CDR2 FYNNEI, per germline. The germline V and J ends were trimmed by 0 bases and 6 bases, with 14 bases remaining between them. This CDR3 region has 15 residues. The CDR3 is CASSEATGTGKTQYF. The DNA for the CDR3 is TGTGCCAGCAGTGAAGCAACCGGGACGGGGAAGACCCAGTACTTC.

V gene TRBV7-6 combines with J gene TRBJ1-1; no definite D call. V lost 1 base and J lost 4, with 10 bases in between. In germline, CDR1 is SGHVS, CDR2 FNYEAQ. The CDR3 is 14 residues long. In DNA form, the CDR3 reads TGTGCCAGCAGCTTAGGGCGGGCCGGCACTGAAGCTTTCTTT. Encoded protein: CASSLGRAGTEAFF.

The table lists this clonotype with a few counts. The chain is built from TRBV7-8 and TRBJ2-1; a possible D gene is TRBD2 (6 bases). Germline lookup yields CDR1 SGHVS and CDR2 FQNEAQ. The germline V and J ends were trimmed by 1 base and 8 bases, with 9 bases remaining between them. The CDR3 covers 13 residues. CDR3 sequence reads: CASSLGLAYEQFF. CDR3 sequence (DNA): TGTGCCAGCAGCTTAGGTCTAGCGTATGAGCAGTTCTTC.

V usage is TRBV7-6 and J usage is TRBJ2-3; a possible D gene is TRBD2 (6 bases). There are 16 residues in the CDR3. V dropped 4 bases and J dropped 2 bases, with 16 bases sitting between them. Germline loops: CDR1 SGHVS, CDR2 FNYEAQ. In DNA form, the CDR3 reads TGTGCCAGCAGCTACCACCCGGGACTCCTCACAGATACGCAGTATTTT. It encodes CASSYHPGLLTDTQYF.

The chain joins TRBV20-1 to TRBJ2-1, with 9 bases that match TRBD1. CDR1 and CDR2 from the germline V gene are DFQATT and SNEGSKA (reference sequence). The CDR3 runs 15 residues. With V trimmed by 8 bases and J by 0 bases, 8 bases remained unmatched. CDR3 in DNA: TGCAGTCCCAAACAGGGGGCGTCCTCCTACAATGAGCAGTTCTTC. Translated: CSPKQGASSYNEQFF.

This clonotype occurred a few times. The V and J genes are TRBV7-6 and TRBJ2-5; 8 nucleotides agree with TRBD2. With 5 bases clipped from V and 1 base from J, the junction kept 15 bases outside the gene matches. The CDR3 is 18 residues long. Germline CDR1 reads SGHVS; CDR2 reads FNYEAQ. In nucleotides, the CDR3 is TGTGCCAGCAGCCCTTCATGGGGGGAAGCGGGGGCCCAAGAGACCCAGTACTTC. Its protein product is CASSPSWGEAGAQETQYF.